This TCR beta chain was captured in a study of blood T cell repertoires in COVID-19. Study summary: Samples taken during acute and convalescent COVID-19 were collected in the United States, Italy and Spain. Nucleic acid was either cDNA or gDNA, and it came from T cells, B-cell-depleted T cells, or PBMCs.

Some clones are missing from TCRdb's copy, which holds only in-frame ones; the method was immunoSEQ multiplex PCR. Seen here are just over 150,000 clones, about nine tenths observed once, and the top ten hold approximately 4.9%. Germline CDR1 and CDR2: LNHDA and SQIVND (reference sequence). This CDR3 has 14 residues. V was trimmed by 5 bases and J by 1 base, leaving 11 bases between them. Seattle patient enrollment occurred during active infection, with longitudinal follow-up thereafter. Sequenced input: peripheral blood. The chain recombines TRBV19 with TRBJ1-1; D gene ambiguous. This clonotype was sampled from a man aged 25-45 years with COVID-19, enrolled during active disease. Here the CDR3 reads CASSLDGRNTEAFF. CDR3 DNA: TGTGCCAGTAGTCTGGATGGGAGGAACACTGAAGCTTTCTTT. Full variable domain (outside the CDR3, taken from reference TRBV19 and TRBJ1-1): DGGITQSPKYLFRKEGQNVTLSCEQNLNHDAMYWYRQDPGQGLRLIYYSQIVNDFQKGDIAEGYSVSREKKESFPLTVTSAQKNPTAFYLCASSLDGRNTEAFFGQGTRLTVV.